The source of this T cell receptor beta chain is a study of radiation and T cells in renal cell carcinoma. General study findings and limits: No pretreatment tumor biopsies were available for baseline clonotypes. Top tumor clonotypes rose in blood 2 weeks post-radiation, then contracted.

Time point noted: blood 4 weeks post-SBRT, at nephrectomy. Specified treatment: 15 Gy SBRT to primary tumor, nephrectomy 4 weeks later. Nephrectomy followed 15 Gy stereotactic body radiation by 4 weeks. Radiation-treated patients gave blood at baseline, week 2 and week 4. On this clone: Antigen: not known.

Germline V CDR1 and CDR2: MNHEY, SVGAGI. With 0 bases removed from V and 4 bases from J, the gap between germline ends came to 12 bases. CDR3 length: 15 amino acids. Profiled with immunoSEQ multiplex PCR; TCRdb holds only in-frame clones, not every one. The repertoire includes 150,000 to 200,000 clones, about 85% of them detected once, and around 11% sits in the top ten. This sample comprised blood, obtained from a patient whose treatment included radiotherapy and nephrectomy. The gene calls are TRBV6-5 and TRBJ1-2; no firm D call. The receptor comes from a woman aged 50 to 60 with renal cell carcinoma. This CDR3 is CASSYSGRPGYGYTF. Written as DNA, the CDR3 is TGTGCCAGCAGTTACTCTGGCAGACCCGGCTATGGCTACACCTTC.